This T cell receptor (beta chain) came from a study of blood T cell repertoires in COVID-19. CDR3 length: 21 amino acids. Produced via immunoSEQ multiplex PCR; TCRdb's table is partial and in-frame only. The sample lists roughly 230,000 clones; 70% to 90% were seen once. The sequenced sample consisted of PBMCs or T cells enriched from blood (not recorded which). This chain connects TRBV21-1 to TRBJ2-3; the listed D gene, TRBD1, was not tested against the DNA. TRBV21-1 is a documented pseudogene. This clonotype originated in a woman in her forties or fifties who had been exposed to COVID-19. As DNA, the CDR3 is TGTGCCAGCAGCAAAGTGGCCGAGGAAGGACAGGGGAAAGTTCGGGCAGATACGCAGTATTTT. Translating gives CASSKVAEEGQGKVRADTQYF.